The clone carrying this TCR beta chain has at least ten counts. Its antigen is undetermined. The data belong to a study of T cells in Graves' hyperthyroidism and ophthalmopathy. Study findings and constraints: Model-based prediction identified ophthalmopathy a median roughly 5.9 months prior to its onset.

The junction had 4 bases not matched to a gene; V was cut back by 0 bases and J by 5 bases. The CDR3 extends over 15 amino acids. Germline V lookup: CDR1 KGHSH, CDR2 LQKENI. Subjects aged 18 to 65 presented with newly diagnosed hyperthyroidism of less than 2 months' duration. Amplification yielded TCR beta CDR3 regions, with RNA transcripts as the source. HTBI primers were used for first-round RT-PCR of the TCR CDR3. TCRdb passed the multiplex PCR reads through MiXCR, listing each CDR3 protein once. This sample has 690,000 or so distinct CDR3 sequences, with about 17% found just once. V gene TRBV18 combines with J gene TRBJ2-7, with 10 bases identical to TRBD2. This receptor was taken from a woman in her fifties or sixties with Graves' hyperthyroidism that later progressed to Graves' ophthalmopathy. Material: blood. CDR3 in amino acids: CASSPPSGGRDEQYF. CDR3 nucleotides: TGTGCCAGCTCACCACCTAGCGGGGGGCGCGACGAGCAGTACTTC.